This TCR beta chain appears in the sequencing data of a study of T cell responses to AZD1222 COVID-19 vaccine. The CDR3 runs 15 residues. Germline CDR1 and CDR2: MDHEN and SYDVKM. Trimming took 8 bases from V and 0 from J, leaving 11 bases between them. Sequencing was performed with immunoSEQ multiplex PCR; in TCRdb, only in-frame clones are kept and a portion is missing. In the table there are roughly 150,000 clones, roughly nine tenths of which are singletons. The sequencing used peripheral blood, collected on day 0 of AZD1222 vaccination. The J gene is TRBJ2-6, the V gene TRBV28; D unresolved. This TCR came from an adult in good health. CDR3 sequence (DNA): TGTGCCAGCGGCTTAAGTGCCTCTGGGGCCAACGTCCTGACTTTC. Amino acid sequence: CASGLSASGANVLTF.